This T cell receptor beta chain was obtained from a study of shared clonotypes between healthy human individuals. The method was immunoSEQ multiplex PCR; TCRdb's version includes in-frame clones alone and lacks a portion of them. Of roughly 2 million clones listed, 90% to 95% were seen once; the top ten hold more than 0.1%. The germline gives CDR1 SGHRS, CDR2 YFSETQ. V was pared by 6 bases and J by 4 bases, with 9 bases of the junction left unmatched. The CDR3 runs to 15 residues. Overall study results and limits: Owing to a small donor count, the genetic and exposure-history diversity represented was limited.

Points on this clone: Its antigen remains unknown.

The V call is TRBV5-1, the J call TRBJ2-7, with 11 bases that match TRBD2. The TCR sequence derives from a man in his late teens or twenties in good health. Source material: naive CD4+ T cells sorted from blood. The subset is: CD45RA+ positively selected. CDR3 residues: CASTLLAGADYEQYF. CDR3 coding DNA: TGCGCCAGCACTTTACTAGCGGGAGCGGATTACGAGCAGTACTTC. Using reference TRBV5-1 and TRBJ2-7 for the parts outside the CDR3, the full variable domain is KAGVTQTPRYLIKTRGQQVTLSCSPISGHRSVSWYQQTPGQGLQFLFEYFSETQRNKGNFPGRFSGRQFSNSRSEMNVSTLELGDSALYLCASTLLAGADYEQYFGPGTRLTVT.